Shown below are 25 T cell receptor beta chains from a single sample sequenced in a study of vaccination and CD4 T cells after COVID-19. Cultured CD4+ T-cell DNA underwent Oncomine TCR Beta short-read sequencing. TCRdb re-analysed the PCR reads in MiXCR, keeping a single row per CDR3 protein. The sample carries around 15,000 distinct CDR3 sequences, about 40% recorded once. Sample treatment: roughly ten-day PBMC culture with coronavirus spike peptide pools or control peptides (ViraFEST assay). These receptors' targets are unknown. The sequencing used CD4+ T cells from blood, cultured in vitro, collected after SARS-CoV-2 vaccination. These receptor sequences come from a human donor who had recovered from COVID-19.

The sample holds one count of this clonotype. The chain uses TRBV28 and TRBJ2-7; D is perhaps TRBD1 (6 bases). CDR3 length equals 15 residues. Germline values: CDR1 MDHEN, CDR2 SYDVKM. The V end was cut by 8 bases, the J end by 4 bases, with 21 bases between. The CDR3 nucleotides read TGTGCCAGCGCCAGTTTCGGGCAAGGGACATACGAGCAGTACTTC. This encodes CASASFGQGTYEQYF.

The chain is built from TRBV2 and TRBJ2-7; TRBD2 aligns across 8 bases. Trimming cost V 3 bases and J 3 bases; bases outside gene matches: 1. The germline V gene encodes CDR1 SNHLY and CDR2 FYNNEI. CDR3 length: 13 amino acids. The DNA of the CDR3 is TGTGCCAGCAGTGATGGGACTAGCTACGAGCAGTACTTC. Protein: CASSDGTSYEQYF.

The genes are TRBV5-1 and TRBJ2-5; 14 bases align to TRBD2. CDR1 and CDR2 from the germline V gene are SGHRS and YFSETQ. With V trimmed by 0 bases and J by 3 bases, 1 base remained unmatched. CDR3 length equals 16 residues. The DNA for the CDR3 is TGCGCCAGCAGCTTGGGACTAGCGGGGGGGAAAGAGACCCAGTACTTC. Protein: CASSLGLAGGKETQYF.

In the case of this clonotype: A read error may produce the germline difference seen at one junction end. J is TRBJ2-7 and V is TRBV20-1, with TRBD2 matching 7 bases. Germline V CDR1 and CDR2: DFQATT, SNEGSKA (reference sequence). This CDR3 spans 15 amino acids. CDR3 loop: CSARAGRLLSYEQCF. As DNA, the CDR3 is TGCAGTGCTAGAGCCGGGAGGCTTCTCTCCTACGAGCAGTGCTTC.

The chain employs TRBV20-1 and TRBJ2-1; no definite D call. Germline V lookup: CDR1 DFQATT, CDR2 SNEGSKA (reference sequence). This CDR3 region has 17 residues. V lost 0 bases to trimming and J lost 1 base, with 16 bases between them. CDR3 loop: CSARERRRPFSYNEQFF. The CDR3 region has the DNA TGCAGTGCTAGAGAACGCCGTAGGCCTTTTTCCTACAATGAGCAGTTCTTC.

The V and J genes are TRBV7-7 and TRBJ2-5; 7 bases agree with TRBD2. This CDR3 comprises 14 residues. Germline lookup yields CDR1 SSHAT and CDR2 FNYEAQ (reference sequence). The V segment lost 5 bases and the J segment 1 base; nucleotides outside the gene matches: 4. The CDR3 coding sequence is TGTGCCAGCAGCCAAAGCGGGACCCAAGAGACCCAGTACTTC. This sequence encodes CASSQSGTQETQYF.

J is TRBJ2-2 and V is TRBV6-4, with 8 nucleotides matching TRBD1. This CDR3 is built from 13 residues. Unmatched junction bases numbered 1, after V lost 7 bases and J lost 3 bases. The germline CDR1 and CDR2 sequences are MRHNA and SNTAGT. In DNA, the CDR3 is TGTGCCAGCAAGGACAGGGACACCGGGGAGCTGTTTTTT. This gives the protein CASKDRDTGELFF.

This chain uses TRBV30 with TRBJ2-3; no clear D. V shed 4 bases and J shed 7 bases, with 15 bases lying between them. In germline, CDR1 is GTSNPN, CDR2 SVGIG (reference sequence). The length of the CDR3 is 13 residues. In nucleotides, the CDR3 is TGTGCCTGGACAGACCTTATTGTGAATACGCAGTATTTT. Protein: CAWTDLIVNTQYF.

Only a few counts were recorded for this clonotype. This sequence joins TRBV6-1 and TRBJ2-3; 9 nucleotides match TRBD2. Germline-derived CDR1 and CDR2 are MNHNS and SASEGT. Losses at the gene ends were 6 bases for V and 1 base for J; bases not matched to a gene: 5. The CDR3 runs to 15 residues. The CDR3 here is CASSPLAGGTDTQYF. CDR3 coding DNA: TGTGCCAGCAGCCCGTTAGCGGGAGGCACAGATACGCAGTATTTT.

The genes are TRBV19 and TRBJ1-5; tentatively, D is TRBD1 (6 bases). The CDR3 has 14 amino acids. V was cut by 10 bases and J by 1 base, with 14 bases left in between. Germline loops: CDR1 LNHDA, CDR2 SQIVND (reference sequence). The CDR3 loop reads CATTRGASNQPQHF. In DNA form, the CDR3 reads TGTGCCACCACGAGGGGGGCGAGCAATCAGCCCCAGCATTTT.

The J gene is TRBJ2-5, the V gene TRBV6-2 or TRBV6-3; the D gene is possibly TRBD1 (6 bases). Between the trimmed V and J ends, which lost 8 bases and 1 base, there was a span of 14 bases. The CDR3 consists of 14 residues. Germline V gives CDR1 MNHEY, CDR2 SVGEGT. This CDR3 reads CASYPGTSQETQYF. The CDR3 DNA is TGTGCCAGCTACCCCGGGACATCCCAAGAGACCCAGTACTTC.

This clonotype was seen a handful of times. V gene TRBV20-1 combines with J gene TRBJ2-3; no firm D call. The V gene's germline CDR1 is DFQATT and CDR2 SNEGSKA (reference sequence). This CDR3 comprises 10 residues. V lost 3 bases, J lost 9 bases, and 7 bases lay in between. CDR3 in amino acids: CSASLGTQYF. CDR3 nucleotides: TGCAGTGCTAGCCTGGGGACGCAGTATTTT.

The genes are TRBV19 and TRBJ2-1; 8 nucleotides agree with TRBD2. This CDR3 has 15 residues. Unmatched junction bases numbered 14, after V lost 7 bases and J lost 9 bases. Germline assignment: CDR1 LNHDA and CDR2 SQIVND (reference sequence). CDR3 residues: CASKRGRAGEGEQFF. The CDR3 DNA follows: TGTGCCAGTAAAAGGGGTCGAGCGGGAGAGGGTGAGCAGTTCTTC.

The V call is TRBV6-1, the J call TRBJ2-7; 8 bases match TRBD2. The CDR3 has 15 amino acids. The ends lost 2 bases at V and 2 bases at J; junction bases unmatched: 5. Germline CDR1 is MNHNS and CDR2 is SASEGT. CDR3 bases: TGTGCCAGCAGTGAACAAGCGGGGGAGGCCTACGAGCAGTACTTC. Amino acids: CASSEQAGEAYEQYF.

The chain combines TRBV4-1 with TRBJ2-5; D may be TRBD2 (5 bases). The V gene lost 3 bases and the J gene lost 4 bases, with 18 bases spanning the gap. Germline V lookup: CDR1 MGHRA, CDR2 YSYEKL. This CDR3 region has 16 residues. CDR3 DNA sequence: TGCGCCAGCAGCCAGGAAACTCTCCGGGGTGGAGAGACCCAGTACTTC. Translated: CASSQETLRGGETQYF.

CDR3 amino acids: CASSNNPSGELFF. CDR3 bases: TGTGCCAGCAGCAATAACCCTTCCGGGGAGCTGTTTTTT. J is TRBJ2-2 and V is TRBV5-5; D remains ambiguous. The V gene lost 4 bases and the J gene lost 6 bases, with 10 bases spanning the gap. The V gene's germline CDR1 is SGHKS and CDR2 YYEKEE (reference sequence). This CDR3 has 13 residues.

The chain joins TRBV15 to TRBJ2-1, with 9 positions matching TRBD2. Germline V gene lookup returns CDR1 LNHNV and CDR2 YYDKDF (reference sequence). The CDR3 is made up of 15 amino acids. Trimming removed 5 bases from V and 9 bases from J; junction bases left unmatched: 11. The CDR3 loop is CATSRLAEVISEQFF. The CDR3 region has the DNA TGTGCCACCAGCCGACTAGCGGAGGTGATTTCTGAGCAGTTCTTC.

This clonotype was counted only a few times. The genes are TRBV4-2 and TRBJ1-5; D call uncertain. V was pared by 4 bases and J by 4 bases, with 8 bases between. This CDR3 has 13 amino acids. CDR1 and CDR2 (germline): LGHNA, YNFKEQ. CDR3: CASSLQKNQPQHF. CDR3 in DNA: TGTGCCAGCAGCCTTCAGAAAAATCAGCCCCAGCATTTT.

By its share, this clonotype is medium-sized (0.01 to 0.1%). This CDR3 is CASSLGGGRETQYF. CDR3 nucleotides: TGTGCCAGCAGCTTAGGTGGGGGCAGGGAGACCCAGTACTTC. The chain uses TRBV7-8 and TRBJ2-5; possible D gene TRBD1, 6 bases. The CDR3 is made up of 14 amino acids. Germline CDR1 reads SGHVS; CDR2 reads FQNEAQ. Trimming left V 1 base short and J 5 bases short, with 11 bases between. The entire variable domain, with the rest obtained from reference TRBV7-8 and TRBJ2-5, is as follows: GAGVSQSPRYKVAKRGQDVALRCDPISGHVSLFWYQQALGQGPEFLTYFQNEAQLDKSGLPSDRFFAERPEGSVSTLKIQRTQQEDSAVYLCASSLGGGRETQYFGPGTRLLVL.

V and J are TRBV2 and TRBJ1-1; TRBD1 is a possible D gene (6 bases). Per germline, CDR1 SNHLY and CDR2 FYNNEI. The CDR3 length is 13 residues. Between the trimmed V and J ends, which lost 1 base and 10 bases, there was a span of 13 bases. The CDR3 nucleotides read TGTGCCAGCAGTGAAGAGAGCAGGGGTGCAGCTTTCTTT. It translates to CASSEESRGAAFF.

There are a few counts of this clonotype. J is TRBJ1-1 and V is TRBV2; D is ambiguous. The germline CDR1 and CDR2 sequences are SNHLY and FYNNEI. The CDR3 consists of 11 residues. V gave up 4 bases and J gave up 10 bases, with 10 bases separating them. The chain's CDR3 is CASSATFGAFF. The CDR3 coding sequence is TGTGCCAGCAGTGCCACTTTCGGAGCTTTCTTT.

This sequence joins TRBV21-1 and TRBJ2-1; no DNA check was done on the table's D call, TRBD1. TRBV21-1 is a recognized pseudogene. This CDR3 region has 19 residues. CDR3 nucleotide sequence: TGTGCCAGCAGCAAAACGCCCGGGCCGGGACCCCTTTTAGACAATGAGCAGTTCTTC. Translated, it gives CASSKTPGPGPLLDNEQFF.

J is TRBJ2-2 and V is TRBV10-1; 7 bases map to TRBD1. Per germline, CDR1 WNHNN and CDR2 SYGVQD (reference sequence). The V and J ends lost 8 bases and 2 bases, in that order; junction bases with no gene match: 5. The CDR3 loop spans 14 amino acids. The CDR3 region has the DNA TGCGCCAGCGCTGGACAGGTCAACACCGGGGAGCTGTTTTTT. This translates into CASAGQVNTGELFF.

J is TRBJ1-2 and V is TRBV5-1; 9 bases line up with TRBD1. With 4 bases clipped from V and 3 bases from J, the junction kept 10 bases outside the gene matches. The germline CDR1 and CDR2 sequences are SGHRS and YFSETQ. CDR3 length: 16 residues. CDR3 sequence: CASSRTKTGGHYGYTF. CDR3 DNA sequence: TGCGCCAGCAGCAGAACCAAGACAGGGGGGCACTATGGCTACACCTTC.

The chain combines TRBV25-1 with TRBJ2-3; D is uncertain. The germline V and J ends were trimmed by 4 bases and 0 bases, with 2 bases remaining between them. Germline CDR1 is MGHDK and CDR2 is SYGVNS. The CDR3 contains 12 residues. This CDR3 is CASSASTDTQYF. The CDR3 DNA sequence: TGTGCCAGCAGTGCTAGCACAGATACGCAGTATTTT. Variable domain in full (rest from reference TRBV25-1 and TRBJ2-3): EADIYQTPRYLVIGTGKKITLECSQTMGHDKMYWYQQDPGMELHLIHYSYGVNSTEKGDLSSESTVSRIRTEHFPLTLESARPSHTSQYLCASSASTDTQYFGPGTRLTVL.